Below, 32 T cell receptor beta chains from the same sample are listed, as sequenced in a study of blood T cell repertoires in COVID-19. Method: immunoSEQ multiplex PCR; TCRdb's copy keeps in-frame clones and lacks some. This sample yields around 220,000 clones, of which about 88% are seen a single time; approximately 2% belongs to the top ten. What was sequenced was peripheral blood. The receptors come from a woman in her thirties or forties who had recovered from COVID-19.

V gene TRBV7-9 combines with J gene TRBJ1-5; D not certain. Trimming removed 5 bases from V and 7 bases from J, with 15 bases in between. This CDR3 contains 14 residues. Germline CDR1 SEHNR, CDR2 FQNEAQ (reference sequence). The CDR3 spells CASSRNEMRQPQHF. Written as DNA, the CDR3 is TGTGCCAGCAGCCGCAATGAAATGAGGCAGCCCCAGCATTTT.

This clone was counted only a few times. The chain employs TRBV7-2 and TRBJ1-1; TRBD1 might be the D (6 bases). The CDR3 contains 13 residues. Germline V lookup: CDR1 SGHTA, CDR2 FQGNSA. The V end lost 7 bases, the J end lost 2 bases, and 11 bases lay between the germline ends. DNA of the CDR3: TGTGCCAGCAATCTACAGGGAAACACTGAAGCTTTCTTT. It translates to CASNLQGNTEAFF.

This clone was counted at least ten times. CDR3 amino acids: CASSRDSGWSPLHF. The CDR3 DNA is TGCGCCAGCAGCCGGGACAGTGGATGGTCACCCCTCCACTTT. The rearrangement joins TRBV5-1 to TRBJ1-6, with 7 bases that match TRBD1. There are 14 residues in the CDR3. Per germline, CDR1 SGHRS and CDR2 YFSETQ. The V and J ends lost 4 bases and 10 bases, in that order; junction bases with no gene match: 8.

The chain combines TRBV27 with TRBJ2-3; 8 nucleotides agree with TRBD2. The V and J ends lost 6 bases and 1 base, in that order; junction bases with no gene match: 9. The CDR3 has 16 residues. The germline V gene has CDR1 MNHEY and CDR2 SMNVEV (reference sequence). The CDR3 DNA reads TGTGCCAGCAGACCCTCGAGCGGGGGCGGCACAGATACGCAGTATTTT. Its protein is CASRPSSGGGTDTQYF.

The J gene is TRBJ1-2, the V gene TRBV18; D might be TRBD1 (6 bases). V gave up 0 bases and J gave up 5 bases, with 16 bases separating them. The length of the CDR3 is 16 residues. Looked up from germline, CDR1 is KGHSH and CDR2 is LQKENI. CDR3 nucleotide sequence: TGTGCCAGCTCACCACCTACAGGGCGAAGGAGATATGGCTACACCTTC. Its translation is CASSPPTGRRRYGYTF.

This rearrangement joins TRBV7-9 to TRBJ2-1, with D tentatively TRBD1 (6 bases). Germline CDR1 SEHNR, CDR2 FQNEAQ (reference sequence). The V end lost 6 bases, the J end lost 9 bases, and 24 bases lay between the germline ends. The CDR3 spans 16 residues. CDR3 DNA: TGTGCCAGCAGTCTTTTCAGGGGCGGATTGGTGGGTGAGCAGTTCTTC. It yields the protein CASSLFRGGLVGEQFF.

The rearrangement joins TRBV10-1 to TRBJ1-1, with 7 bases lining up with TRBD1. Trimming cost V 4 bases and J 0 bases; bases outside gene matches: 8. This CDR3 is built from 16 residues. Germline V gene lookup returns CDR1 WNHNN and CDR2 SYGVQD (reference sequence). As DNA, the CDR3 is TGCGCCAGCAGTGTCAGGGACAGTCTCATGAACACTGAAGCTTTCTTT. It codes for CASSVRDSLMNTEAFF.

This sequence joins TRBV9 and TRBJ2-5, with TRBD1 identical over 7 bases. Trimming at V came to 4 bases and at J to 3 bases, leaving 12 bases not matched to a gene. In germline, CDR1 is SGDLS, CDR2 YYNGEE. The CDR3 spans 16 residues. The CDR3 DNA sequence: TGTGCCAGCAGCCCGGACCCCAGGGGGTGGGAAGAGACCCAGTACTTC. Its translation is CASSPDPRGWEETQYF.

The V gene is TRBV4-3, the J gene TRBJ2-4, with 10 bases aligning to TRBD2. Germline V gene data show CDR1 as LGHNA and CDR2 as YSLEER. With 0 bases clipped from V and 2 bases from J, the junction kept 10 bases outside the gene matches. CDR3 length: 19 residues. The CDR3 DNA reads as TGCGCCAGCAGCCAAGATCGCCTAGCGGGAGATGCGTCCAAAAACATTCAGTACTTC. It codes for CASSQDRLAGDASKNIQYF.

This clone is a singleton in its sample. V usage is TRBV7-9 and J usage is TRBJ2-3, with D maybe TRBD2 (6 bases). Trimming removed 1 base at V and 2 bases at J, with 13 bases between. Germline values: CDR1 SEHNR, CDR2 FQNEAQ (reference sequence). The CDR3 extends over 16 amino acids. The CDR3 DNA is TGTGCCAGCAGCTTAGGGCGGGACTGGGACACAGATACGCAGTATTTT. Translating it yields CASSLGRDWDTDTQYF. Looking up the rest from reference TRBV7-9 and TRBJ2-3 gives the full variable domain: DTGVSQNPRHKITKRGQNVTFRCDPISEHNRLYWYRQTLGQGPEFLTYFQNEAQLEKSRLLSDRFSAERPKGSFSTLEIQRTEQGDSAMYLCASSLGRDWDTDTQYFGPGTRLTVL.

The chain couples TRBV7-2 to TRBJ2-1; TRBD2 aligns across 15 bases. The V and J ends lost 5 bases and 5 bases, in that order; junction bases with no gene match: 10. Germline assignment: CDR1 SGHTA and CDR2 FQGNSA. This CDR3 contains 18 residues. The CDR3 is CASSPRRRTSGGDNEQFF. The CDR3 nucleotides read TGTGCCAGCAGCCCGAGGAGGAGGACTAGCGGGGGGGACAATGAGCAGTTCTTC.

The rearrangement uses TRBV5-1 and TRBJ2-7; 8 nucleotides align to TRBD2. In germline, CDR1 is SGHRS, CDR2 YFSETQ. The CDR3 sequence is 17 residues long. With V trimmed by 4 bases and J by 3 bases, 15 bases remained unmatched. This CDR3 is CASSPGGLAASYYEQYF. CDR3 DNA sequence: TGCGCCAGCAGCCCCGGAGGACTAGCAGCGAGCTACTACGAGCAGTACTTC.

The V call is TRBV29-1, the J call TRBJ2-5; no clear D gene. Germline CDR1 is SQVTM and CDR2 is ANQGSEA. The CDR3 sequence is 12 residues long. Trimming removed 5 bases at V and 1 base at J, with 8 bases between. CDR3 DNA sequence: TGCAGCGTTATTAGTCGCCAAGAGACCCAGTACTTC. It codes for CSVISRQETQYF. The whole variable domain, filled in from reference TRBV29-1 and TRBJ2-5, reads SAVISQKPSRDICQRGTSLTIQCQVDSQVTMMFWYRQQPGQSLTLIATANQGSEATYESGFVIDKFPISRPNLTFSTLTVSNMSPEDSSIYLCSVISRQETQYFGPGTRLLVL.

J is TRBJ1-1 and V is TRBV5-4; D gene ambiguous. This CDR3 has 14 residues. Deletions cut 0 bases from V and 2 bases from J, with 8 bases between. Germline values: CDR1 SGHNT, CDR2 YYREEE (reference sequence). The CDR3 loop is CASSLAAGNTEAFF. CDR3 nucleotide sequence: TGTGCCAGCAGCTTGGCCGCAGGCAACACTGAAGCTTTCTTT.

This clone was detected once. The chain carries TRBV6-1 and TRBJ1-1; D is possibly TRBD1 (5 bases). Per the germline V gene, CDR1 is MNHNS and CDR2 is SASEGT. The V end lost 4 bases, the J end lost 1 base, and 16 bases lay between the germline ends. This CDR3 region has 16 residues. The CDR3 spells CASSGRYRIANTEAFF. DNA of the CDR3: TGTGCCAGCAGTGGCAGGTACAGGATCGCGAACACTGAAGCTTTCTTT.

V and J are TRBV29-1 and TRBJ1-1, with a tentative D call TRBD1 (5 bases). Germline values: CDR1 SQVTM, CDR2 ANQGSEA. The CDR3 contains 13 residues. Trimming left V 6 bases short and J 6 bases short, with 17 bases between. The CDR3, as DNA: TGCAGCGTCAAGACGGGGGTGTGGTCTGAAGCTTTCTTT. As protein: CSVKTGVWSEAFF.

This chain joins TRBV28 and TRBJ2-6, with 7 bases matching TRBD1. The CDR3 has 15 residues. The junction had 6 bases not matched to a gene; V was cut back by 6 bases and J by 4 bases. CDR1 and CDR2 (germline): MDHEN, SYDVKM. CDR3 region: CASRATGTGANVLTF. CDR3 DNA sequence: TGTGCCAGCAGGGCGACAGGGACCGGGGCCAACGTCCTGACTTTC.

V gene TRBV3-1 (or the pseudogene TRBV3-2) combines with J gene TRBJ2-1, with TRBD2 as a possible D gene (5 bases). Germline V gives CDR1 LGHDT, CDR2 YNNKEL (reference sequence). Between the trimmed V and J ends, which lost 0 bases and 0 bases, there was a span of 12 bases. This CDR3 has 17 residues. CDR3 loop: CASSQEKLAGSYNEQFF. The CDR3 DNA reads TGTGCCAGCAGCCAAGAAAAATTGGCGGGCTCCTACAATGAGCAGTTCTTC.

This clone was picked up one time. This sequence joins TRBV11-2 and TRBJ2-7, with unresolved D. V was clipped by 7 bases and J by 6 bases, with 22 bases between them. The CDR3 spans 15 residues. CDR1 and CDR2 (germline): SGHAT, FQNNGV. The CDR3: CASTLGLHFLFEQYF. CDR3 DNA: TGTGCCAGCACCCTAGGATTACATTTCCTCTTCGAGCAGTACTTC.

The chain employs TRBV7-2 and TRBJ2-5; 8 bases map to TRBD1. The CDR3 has 14 amino acids. The ends lost 5 bases at V and 5 bases at J; junction bases unmatched: 7. Germline CDR1 is SGHTA and CDR2 is FQGNSA. In DNA, the CDR3 is TGTGCCAGCAGCCCCCGACAGGGGTTCGAGACCCAGTACTTC. As protein: CASSPRQGFETQYF. Combining the CDR3 with reference TRBV7-2 and TRBJ2-5 gives the whole variable domain GAGVSQSPSNKVTEKGKDVELRCDPISGHTALYWYRQSLGQGLEFLIYFQGNSAPDKSGLPSDRFSAERTGGSVSTLTIQRTQQEDSAVYLCASSPRQGFETQYFGPGTRLLVL.

The V call is TRBV7-2, the J call TRBJ1-5; D gene ambiguous. The V gene lost 1 base and the J gene lost 3 bases, with 7 bases spanning the gap. The CDR3 is 14 amino acids. Germline V gives CDR1 SGHTA, CDR2 FQGNSA. CDR3 region: CASSLDSTNQPQHF. Written as DNA, the CDR3 is TGTGCCAGCAGCTTAGACAGTACCAATCAGCCCCAGCATTTT. The entire variable domain, with the rest obtained from reference TRBV7-2 and TRBJ1-5, is as follows: GAGVSQSPSNKVTEKGKDVELRCDPISGHTALYWYRQSLGQGLEFLIYFQGNSAPDKSGLPSDRFSAERTGGSVSTLTIQRTQQEDSAVYLCASSLDSTNQPQHFGDGTRLSIL.

The V and J genes are TRBV30 and TRBJ1-6; D is unresolved. In germline, CDR1 is GTSNPN, CDR2 SVGIG (reference sequence). The CDR3 is 12 amino acids. The germline V and J ends were trimmed by 1 base and 6 bases, with 4 bases remaining between them. Here the CDR3 DNA reads TGTGCCTGGAGTGCCCGTAATTCACCCCTCCACTTT. This gives the protein CAWSARNSPLHF.

The chain employs TRBV5-6 and TRBJ1-6; 8 nucleotides align to TRBD1. Germline-derived CDR1 and CDR2 are SGHDT and YYEEEE. The V and J ends lost 3 bases and 9 bases, in that order; junction bases with no gene match: 5. The length of the CDR3 is 14 residues. CDR3 in amino acids: CASSSRGQASPLHF. The CDR3 region has the DNA TGTGCCAGCAGCTCCAGGGGGCAAGCTTCACCCCTCCACTTT.

V gene TRBV28 combines with J gene TRBJ2-1; D is unclear. V was shortened by 3 bases and J by 4 bases, with 10 bases between the two germline ends. The CDR3 is made up of 14 amino acids. Germline V gene sequence: CDR1 MDHEN, CDR2 SYDVKM. The CDR3 loop is CASSFPQVYNEQFF. The CDR3, as DNA: TGTGCCAGCAGTTTTCCCCAGGTTTACAATGAGCAGTTCTTC.

This chain joins TRBV11-2 and TRBJ2-1; 8 positions agree with TRBD2. J was trimmed by 7 bases and V by 2 bases; bases with no gene match: 7. CDR1 and CDR2 from the germline V gene are SGHAT and FQNNGV. This CDR3 region has 15 residues. DNA for the CDR3: TGTGCCAGCAGCTTAACCGGGAGGGCCGTGAATGAGCAGTTCTTC. This sequence encodes CASSLTGRAVNEQFF. The variable domain in full, completed from reference TRBV11-2 and TRBJ2-1, reads EAGVAQSPRYKIIEKRQSVAFWCNPISGHATLYWYQQILGQGPKLLIQFQNNGVVDDSQLPKDRFSAERLKGVDSTLKIQPAKLEDSAVYLCASSLTGRAVNEQFFGPGTRLTVL.

The chain recombines TRBV11-2 with TRBJ1-3, with D tentatively TRBD1 (5 bases). There are 18 residues in the CDR3. Trimming shortened V by 6 bases and J by 3 bases, and 24 bases separated the two germline ends. Germline CDR1 is SGHAT and CDR2 is FQNNGV. The CDR3 spells CASSFFSSLGGNGNTIYF. DNA for the CDR3: TGTGCCAGCAGTTTCTTCTCTTCATTGGGGGGAAATGGAAACACCATATATTTT.

This sequence joins TRBV7-9 and TRBJ2-7, with D possibly matching TRBD1 (8 bases). The V gene's germline CDR1 is SEHNR and CDR2 FQNEAQ (reference sequence). The CDR3 loop spans 17 amino acids. V gave up 5 bases and J gave up 0 bases, with 20 bases separating them. CDR3 amino acids: CASSPRTGWGGSYEQYF. CDR3 bases: TGTGCCAGCAGCCCCCGGACAGGGTGGGGGGGCTCCTACGAGCAGTACTTC.

V and J are TRBV19 and TRBJ2-2; tentatively, D is TRBD1 (7 bases). V lost 5 bases and J 5 bases, leaving 24 bases between the germline ends. This CDR3 has 18 residues. CDR1 LNHDA and CDR2 SQIVND come from the germline V gene (reference sequence). Written as DNA, the CDR3 is TGTGCCAGTAGTCTCCGGGGTCAGGGGGGCCATAGTACCGGGGAGCTGTTTTTT. Translated: CASSLRGQGGHSTGELFF.

The gene calls are TRBV7-8 and TRBJ1-2; 9 bases match TRBD1. The CDR3 contains 15 residues. Germline CDR1 reads SGHVS; CDR2 reads FQNEAQ. V lost 1 base and J lost 6; bases outside the gene matches: 6. For the CDR3, the DNA is TGTGCCAGCAGCTTAGTTGGGACAGGGAACCATGGCTACACCTTC. Protein product: CASSLVGTGNHGYTF. Drawing the rest from reference TRBV7-8 and TRBJ1-2, the complete variable domain is GAGVSQSPRYKVAKRGQDVALRCDPISGHVSLFWYQQALGQGPEFLTYFQNEAQLDKSGLPSDRFFAERPEGSVSTLKIQRTQQEDSAVYLCASSLVGTGNHGYTFGSGTRLTVV.

The rearrangement joins TRBV12-5 to TRBJ2-3, with TRBD1 as a possible D gene (7 bases). The CDR3 length is 17 residues. Germline-derived CDR1 and CDR2 are LGHNT and FRNRAP. V was trimmed by 0 bases and J by 5 bases, leaving 18 bases between them. CDR3 residues: CASGLVSTGWRGDTQYF. CDR3 coding DNA: TGTGCTAGTGGTTTGGTCTCGACAGGGTGGCGGGGAGATACGCAGTATTTT.

The rearrangement joins TRBV7-2 to TRBJ2-5; no clear D gene. V lost 1 base to trimming and J lost 5 bases, with 14 bases between them. The CDR3 consists of 15 residues. Germline V gene lookup returns CDR1 SGHTA and CDR2 FQGNSA. Here the CDR3 reads CASSLGPSPPETQYF. The CDR3 DNA follows: TGTGCCAGCAGCTTAGGTCCTAGTCCGCCGGAGACCCAGTACTTC.

This chain links TRBV19 with TRBJ1-2; D may be TRBD1 (5 bases). This CDR3 is built from 15 residues. V lost 3 bases and J lost 4, with 15 bases in between. Germline V lookup: CDR1 LNHDA, CDR2 SQIVND (reference sequence). The CDR3 is CASSIRRDGPYGYTF. The CDR3 DNA reads TGTGCCAGTAGTATTCGGAGGGACGGACCCTATGGCTACACCTTC.